The T cell receptor beta chain described here comes from a study of T cell responses to AZD1222 COVID-19 vaccine. Assay used: immunoSEQ multiplex PCR; TCRdb lists only in-frame clones, some missing. This sample has about 170,000 clones, with 90% found just once. Trimming took 2 bases from V and 4 from J, leaving 11 bases between them. This CDR3 is built from 14 residues. The germline V gene has CDR1 MNHEY and CDR2 SVGAGI. The source of this sequence is an adult in good health. Sequenced material: peripheral blood, taken on day 0 of AZD1222 vaccination. J is TRBJ1-2 and V is TRBV6-5; tentative D call: TRBD1 (5 bases). The CDR3 loop reads CASSYTAGSYGYTF. CDR3 nucleotides: TGTGCCAGCAGTTACACGGCAGGGTCCTATGGCTACACCTTC.